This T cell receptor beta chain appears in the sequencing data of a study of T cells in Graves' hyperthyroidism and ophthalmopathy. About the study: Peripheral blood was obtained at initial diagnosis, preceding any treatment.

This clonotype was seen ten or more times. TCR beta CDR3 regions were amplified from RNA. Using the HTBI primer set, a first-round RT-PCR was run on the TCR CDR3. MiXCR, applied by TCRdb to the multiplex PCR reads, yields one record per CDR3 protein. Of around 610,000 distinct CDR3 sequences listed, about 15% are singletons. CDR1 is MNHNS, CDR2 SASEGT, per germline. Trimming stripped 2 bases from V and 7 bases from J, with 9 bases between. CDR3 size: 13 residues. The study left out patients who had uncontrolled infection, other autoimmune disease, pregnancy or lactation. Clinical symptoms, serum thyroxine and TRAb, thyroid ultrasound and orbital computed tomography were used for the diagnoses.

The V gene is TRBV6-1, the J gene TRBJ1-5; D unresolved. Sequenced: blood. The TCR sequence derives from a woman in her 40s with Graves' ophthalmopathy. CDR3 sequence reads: CASSERRSQPQHF. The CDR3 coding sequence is TGTGCCAGCAGTGAACGAAGAAGCCAGCCCCAGCATTTT.